This entry features one T cell receptor (beta chain) sequence. This entry is derived from a study of cytomegalovirus exposure and HLA in healthy donors. Researchers ran the PCR with 60 Vbeta and 13 Jbeta primers. Repertoires were generated with immunoSEQ multiplex PCR, while TCRdb's copy carries only in-frame clones and drops some. Its table records under 65,000 clones. This TCR derives from a woman aged 30 to 39 in good health and CMV-seropositive. Material: PBMCs.

CDR3 DNA: TGTGCCATCAGTGACTACTACGAGCAGTACTTC. Its translation: CAISDYYEQYF. V usage is TRBV10-3 and J usage is TRBJ2-7; D gene uncertain. Germline V gives CDR1 ENHRY, CDR2 SYGVKD. The V end was cut by 3 bases, the J end by 3 bases, with 3 bases between. This CDR3 is 11 amino acids long.